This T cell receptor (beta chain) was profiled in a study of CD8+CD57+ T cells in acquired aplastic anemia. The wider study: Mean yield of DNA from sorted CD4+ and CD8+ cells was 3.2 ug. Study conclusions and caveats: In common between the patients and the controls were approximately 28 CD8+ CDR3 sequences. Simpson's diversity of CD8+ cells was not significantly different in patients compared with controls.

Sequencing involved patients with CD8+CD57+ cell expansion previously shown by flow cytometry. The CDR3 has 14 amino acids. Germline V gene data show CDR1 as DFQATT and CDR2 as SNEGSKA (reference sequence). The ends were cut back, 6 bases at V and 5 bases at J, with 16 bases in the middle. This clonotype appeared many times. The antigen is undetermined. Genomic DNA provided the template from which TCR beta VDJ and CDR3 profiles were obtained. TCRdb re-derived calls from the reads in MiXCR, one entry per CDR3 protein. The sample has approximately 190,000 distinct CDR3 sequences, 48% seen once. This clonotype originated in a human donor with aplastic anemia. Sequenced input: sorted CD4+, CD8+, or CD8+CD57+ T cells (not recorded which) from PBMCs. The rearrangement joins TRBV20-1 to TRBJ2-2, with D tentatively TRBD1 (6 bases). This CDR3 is CSAVPTGRTGELFF. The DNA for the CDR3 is TGCAGTGCAGTTCCGACAGGCAGGACCGGGGAGCTGTTTTTT.